Following are 12 T cell receptor beta chains from one sample sequenced in a study of T cell repertoires in cytomegalovirus infection. TCRdb reprocessed the reads with MiXCR, giving one entry per CDR3 protein. Among some 940,000 distinct CDR3 sequences listed, around 32% were seen once. These receptors have no known antigen. The input for sequencing was cultured CD8+ T cells from PBMCs, taken from culture after CMV antigen stimulation. Receptors were obtained from a human donor in good health (CMV status not recorded). Some clones in this sample may be carry-over from other donors' samples.

This clonotype was counted only a few times. The chain carries TRBV27 and TRBJ2-2, with D perhaps matching TRBD1 (6 bases). Trimming left V 5 bases short and J 2 bases short, with 12 bases between. In germline, CDR1 is MNHEY, CDR2 SMNVEV (reference sequence). The CDR3 length is 15 residues. In DNA, the CDR3 is TGTGCCAGCAGTGGTTACAGGGAAAACACCGGGGAGCTGTTTTTT. This sequence encodes CASSGYRENTGELFF.

In regard to this clonotype: Given the absence of the conserved phenylalanine or tryptophan at the CDR3 end, a read error is likely. The CDR3 DNA reads TGTGCCAGCAGGGGGACAGACAATGAGCAGTTCTCC. It encodes CASRGTDNEQFS. This chain connects TRBV28 to TRBJ2-1, with TRBD1 matching over 7 bases. CDR1 is MDHEN, CDR2 SYDVKM, per germline. The CDR3 runs to 12 residues. Losses at the gene ends were 6 bases for V and 5 bases for J; bases not matched to a gene: 1.

In its sample, this clonotype was seen a few times. The rearrangement links TRBV5-4 to TRBJ1-6; 10 bases line up with TRBD1. Per germline, CDR1 SGHNT and CDR2 YYREEE (reference sequence). The CDR3 length is 15 residues. The V segment lost 4 bases and the J segment 8 bases; nucleotides outside the gene matches: 6. CDR3 DNA: TGTGCCAGCAGCCCGACAGGGGGCTTTGATTCACCCCTCCACTTT. Translated, it gives CASSPTGGFDSPLHF. The whole variable domain, filled in from reference TRBV5-4 and TRBJ1-6, reads ETGVTQSPTHLIKTRGQQVTLRCSSQSGHNTVSWYQQALGQGPQFIFQYYREEENGRGNFPPRFSGLQFPNYSSELNVNALELDDSALYLCASSPTGGFDSPLHFGNGTRLTVT.

This clonotype was seen only once. This may come from a read error, since a much larger clone is one base off. The CDR3 DNA sequence: TGTGCCAACAGCGGCGGGTCGGCCAGGGGCAACACCGGGGAGCTGTTTTTT. Translation: CANSGGSARGNTGELFF. The chain has TRBV7-6 and TRBJ2-2; weak D call: TRBD1 (6 bases). This CDR3 spans 17 amino acids. The V gene's germline CDR1 is SGHVS and CDR2 FNYEAQ. The variable domain in full, completed from reference TRBV7-6 and TRBJ2-2, reads GAGVSQSPRYKVTKRGQDVALRCDPISGHVSLYWYRQALGQGPEFLTYFNYEAQQDKSGLPNDRFSAERPEGSISTLTIQRTEQRDSAMYRCANSGGSARGNTGELFFGEGSRLTVL.

In its sample, this clonotype was seen many times. This rearrangement joins TRBV4-1 to TRBJ2-7; D gene unclear. Germline CDR1 and CDR2: MGHRA and YSYEKL. V was pared by 3 bases and J by 2 bases, with 17 bases between. The CDR3 consists of 16 residues. The CDR3 DNA follows: TGCGCCAGCAGCCACCTTGCAGCGACGGCGACCTACGAGCAGTACTTC. Translated: CASSHLAATATYEQYF.

The rearrangement links TRBV25-1 to TRBJ2-7; TRBD1 agrees at 7 bases. V trimming: 3 bases; J trimming: 0 bases; junction bases outside the gene matches: 8. The CDR3 runs 16 residues. CDR1 is MGHDK, CDR2 SYGVNS, per germline. The CDR3 coding sequence is TGTGCCAGCAGTGACCCAGGGACAGAAAGCTCCTACGAGCAGTACTTC. Protein: CASSDPGTESSYEQYF.

This clonotype has only a few counts. This rearrangement joins TRBV12-3 or TRBV12-4 to TRBJ1-1; TRBD1 agrees at 7 bases. V shed 6 bases, J shed 8 bases, and the junction held 15 bases outside the gene matches. There are 15 residues in the CDR3. DNA for the CDR3: TGTGCCAGCAGGACCCCGGGACAGACGGGTTGGGAAGCTTTCTTT. Amino acid sequence: CASRTPGQTGWEAFF.

This clonotype was counted many times. This chain joins TRBV7-3 and TRBJ2-5; D possibly corresponds to TRBD2 (6 bases). The CDR3 consists of 15 residues. CDR1 and CDR2 (germline): SGHTA, FQGTGA. The V gene lost 5 bases and the J gene lost 1 base, with 14 bases spanning the gap. The CDR3 sequence is CASSDPSDLQETQYF. DNA of the CDR3: TGTGCCAGCAGCGACCCTAGCGACCTCCAAGAGACCCAGTACTTC.

This clonotype was seen at least ten times. V is TRBV7-9 and J is TRBJ2-7, with TRBD1 identical over 7 bases. Germline assignment: CDR1 SEHNR and CDR2 FQNEAQ (reference sequence). CDR3 size: 13 residues. The trim removed 6 bases at V and 7 bases at J, leaving 9 bases unmatched. This chain's CDR3 is CASSLSTGREQYV. The CDR3 nucleotides read TGTGCCAGCAGTTTATCGACAGGGAGAGAGCAGTACGTC.

This sequence joins TRBV7-3 and TRBJ2-5, with TRBD2 as a possible D gene (7 bases). Germline CDR1 SGHTA, CDR2 FQGTGA. V was cut by 8 bases and J by 0 bases, with 22 bases left in between. This CDR3 is 17 amino acids long. The CDR3 sequence: CASGPLGAGAYQETQYF. The CDR3 DNA reads TGTGCCAGCGGGCCCCTGGGGGCGGGGGCATACCAAGAGACCCAGTACTTC.

The genes are TRBV24-1 and TRBJ2-1; D is ambiguous. V was trimmed by 0 bases and J by 5 bases, leaving 10 bases between them. The CDR3 loop spans 15 amino acids. Germline CDR1 reads KGHDR; CDR2 reads SFDVKD. The CDR3 sequence: CATSDLLQNNNEQFF. CDR3 nucleotide sequence: TGTGCCACCAGTGATTTGTTACAGAACAACAATGAGCAGTTCTTC.

The gene calls are TRBV24-1 and TRBJ1-2; 7 positions agree with TRBD1. The germline V gene has CDR1 KGHDR and CDR2 SFDVKD. The trim removed 0 bases at V and 2 bases at J, leaving 2 bases unmatched. The CDR3 spans 15 residues. CDR3 amino acids: CATSDLSTGNYGYTF. For the CDR3, the DNA is TGTGCCACCAGTGATTTGTCGACAGGGAACTATGGCTACACCTTC.